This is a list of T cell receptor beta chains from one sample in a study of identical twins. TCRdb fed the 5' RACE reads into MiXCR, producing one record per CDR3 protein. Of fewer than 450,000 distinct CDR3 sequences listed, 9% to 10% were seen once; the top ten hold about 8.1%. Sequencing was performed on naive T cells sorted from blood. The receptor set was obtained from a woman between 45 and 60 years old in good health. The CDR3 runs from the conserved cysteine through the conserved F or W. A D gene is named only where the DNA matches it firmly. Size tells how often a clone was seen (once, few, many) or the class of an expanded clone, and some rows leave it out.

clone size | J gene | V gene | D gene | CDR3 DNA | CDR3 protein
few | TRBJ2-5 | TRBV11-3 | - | TGTGCCAGCAGCCGAGACGGGAGTTTGGAGACCCAGTACTTC | CASSRDGSLETQYF
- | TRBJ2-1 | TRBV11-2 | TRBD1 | TGTGCCAGCAGCCCGGACAGGGGGCTCTACAATGAGCAGTTCTTC | CASSPDRGLYNEQFF
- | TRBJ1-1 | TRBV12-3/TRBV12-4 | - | TGTGCCAGCAGGCCGGGGGTTTCAAACACTGAAGCTTTCTTT | CASRPGVSNTEAFF
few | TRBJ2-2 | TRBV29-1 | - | TGCAGCGCTCTGACGGGAGCCGGGGAGCTGTTTTTT | CSALTGAGELFF
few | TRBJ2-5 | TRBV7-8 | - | TGTGCCAGCAGCTTAGCGGCCCACACGCGATCTAGGGAGACCCAGTACTTC | CASSLAAHTRSRETQYF
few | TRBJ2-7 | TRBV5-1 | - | TGCGCCAGCTTTGACCCGGGACTCAATTCCTACGAGCAGTACTTC | CASFDPGLNSYEQYF
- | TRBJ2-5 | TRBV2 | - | TGTGCCAGCAGTGAAGGGGTAACGATAGAGACCCAGTACTTC | CASSEGVTIETQYF
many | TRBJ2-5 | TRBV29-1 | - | TGCAGCGTTGAATACTTACAAGAGACCCAGTACTTC | CSVEYLQETQYF
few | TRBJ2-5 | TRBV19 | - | TGTGCCAGTAGTATGGGTGGAAAAATACAAGAGACCCAGTACTTC | CASSMGGKIQETQYF
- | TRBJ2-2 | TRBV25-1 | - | TGTGCCAGCAGTGAAATGATAAAGGGGTTTGAGCTGTTTTTT | CASSEMIKGFELFF
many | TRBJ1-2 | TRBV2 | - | TGTGCCAGCAGTCTCAGGGGTGCCTATGGCTACACCTTC | CASSLRGAYGYTF
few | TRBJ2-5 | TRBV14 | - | TGTGCCAGCAGTCCCGAAGGGGGAGGCCAAGAGACCCAGTACTTC | CASSPEGGGQETQYF
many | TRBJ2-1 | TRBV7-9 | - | TGTGCCAGCAGCTTAGCGCCTCCCAATGAGCAGTTCTTC | CASSLAPPNEQFF
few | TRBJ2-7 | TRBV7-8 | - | TGTGCCAGCAGCTTAGTTCAGGGTCACTACGAGCAGTACTTC | CASSLVQGHYEQYF
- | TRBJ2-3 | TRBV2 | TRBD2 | TGTGTCCGCATACTAGCGGGAGGGGCAGATACGCAGTATTTT | CVRILAGGADTQYF
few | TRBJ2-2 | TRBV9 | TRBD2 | TGTGCCAGCAGCGCAGTGACTAGCCGAGGGGCTAGCGCCGGGGAGCTGTTTTTT | CASSAVTSRGASAGELFF
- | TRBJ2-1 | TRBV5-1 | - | TGCGCCAGCAGCACGGTGAACGACAATGACCAGTTCTTC | CASSTVNDNDQFF
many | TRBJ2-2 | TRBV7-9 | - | TGTGCCAGCAGCAAGACGGATGCGAACACCGGGGAGCTGTTTTTT | CASSKTDANTGELFF
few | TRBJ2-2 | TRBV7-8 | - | TGTGCCAGCAGCTTAAAGGCACTAGCGAACACCGGGGAGCTGTTTTTT | CASSLKALANTGELFF
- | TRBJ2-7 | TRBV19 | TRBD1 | TGTGCCAGTCGGGACAGGGGGAACTACGAGCAGTACTTC | CASRDRGNYEQYF
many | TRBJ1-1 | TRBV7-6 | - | TGTGCCAGCAGCTTAGTGGACTTCACTGAAGCTTTCTTT | CASSLVDFTEAFF
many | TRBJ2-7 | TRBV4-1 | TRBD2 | TGCGCCAGCAGCCAAGCTAGCGGGGGAAACTACGAGCAGTACTTC | CASSQASGGNYEQYF
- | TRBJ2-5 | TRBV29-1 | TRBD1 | TGCAGCGAGGACAGGGGGCGGGAGACCCAGTACTTC | CSEDRGRETQYF
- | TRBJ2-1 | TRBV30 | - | TGTGCCTGGAGACCGAGACCGAGCTCCTACAATGAGCAGTTCTTC | CAWRPRPSSYNEQFF
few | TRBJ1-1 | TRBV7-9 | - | TGTGCCAGCAGCTTAGTAGGCCCAGAAGCTTTCTTT | CASSLVGPEAFF
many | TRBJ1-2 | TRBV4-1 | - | TGCGCCAGCAGCCCCGCGCACCAGGACTATGGCTACACCTTC | CASSPAHQDYGYTF
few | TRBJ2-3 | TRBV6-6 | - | TGTGCCAGCAGTCAAACCCCCCCTGGGCAGACGTTTATGGATACGCAGTATTTT | CASSQTPPGQTFMDTQYF
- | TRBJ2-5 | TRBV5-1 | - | TGCGCCAGCAGCTTGGCCCCCGGGAGTGAAGAGACCCAGTACTTC | CASSLAPGSEETQYF
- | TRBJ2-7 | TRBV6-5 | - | TGTGCCAGCAGGCGGGACGGGGAGCAGTACTTC | CASRRDGEQYF
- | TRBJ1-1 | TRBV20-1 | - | TGCAGTGCAGCTACAGGGACTGAAGCTTTCTTT | CSAATGTEAFF
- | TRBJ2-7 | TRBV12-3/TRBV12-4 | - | TGTGCCAGCAGTTACAGGGTTGGGGAGCAGTACTTC | CASSYRVGEQYF
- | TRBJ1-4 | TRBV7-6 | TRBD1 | TGTGCCAGCAGCTTGGGACCGGGACAGGGCTCGGAAAAACTGTTTTTT | CASSLGPGQGSEKLFF
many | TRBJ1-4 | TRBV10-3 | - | TGTGCCAGCAGAGCAACTAATGAAAAACTGTTTTTT | CASRATNEKLFF
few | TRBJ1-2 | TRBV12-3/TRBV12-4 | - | TGTGCCAGCACCTTGACCTTAGGCTATGGCTACACCTTC | CASTLTLGYGYTF
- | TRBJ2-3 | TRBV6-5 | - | TGTGCCAGCAGAGTTGCAAGTACTAGCACAGATACGCAGTATTTT | CASRVASTSTDTQYF
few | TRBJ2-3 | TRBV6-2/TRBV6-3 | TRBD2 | TGTGCCAGCAGTTACGAGGGGAGGGCCCTCGATGCAGATACGCAGTATTTT | CASSYEGRALDADTQYF
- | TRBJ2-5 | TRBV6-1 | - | TGTGCCAGCAGTGATTTTGGGTGGGAAGAGACCCAGTACTTC | CASSDFGWEETQYF
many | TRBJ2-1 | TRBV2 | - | TGTGCCAGCAGGAGCAATGAGCAGTTCTTC | CASRSNEQFF
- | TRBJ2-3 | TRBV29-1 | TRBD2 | TGCAGCGTTGAGTCGGGAGGAGCAGATACGCAGTATTTT | CSVESGGADTQYF
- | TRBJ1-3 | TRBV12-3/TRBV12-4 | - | TGTGCCAGCAGTCCACCCTCCTTTTCACAAGGGACCATATATTTT | CASSPPSFSQGTIYF
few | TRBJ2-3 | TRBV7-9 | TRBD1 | TGTGCCAGCAGATTTACAGGGGATGGGGCTGCAGATACGCAGTATTTT | CASRFTGDGAADTQYF
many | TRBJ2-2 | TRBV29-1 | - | TGCAGCATAAGGACCGGTAGAGGGGAGCTGTTTTTT | CSIRTGRGELFF
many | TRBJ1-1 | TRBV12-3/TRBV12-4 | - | TGTGCCAGCAGCTCACCGAACACTGAAGCTTTCTTT | CASSSPNTEAFF
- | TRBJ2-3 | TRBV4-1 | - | TGCGCCAGCAGCCAAGGGACACTAGTGAGGGATACGCAGTATTTT | CASSQGTLVRDTQYF
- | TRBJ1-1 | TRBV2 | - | TGTGCCAGCAGTGAGAGGGAGACTGAAGCTTTCTTT | CASSERETEAFF